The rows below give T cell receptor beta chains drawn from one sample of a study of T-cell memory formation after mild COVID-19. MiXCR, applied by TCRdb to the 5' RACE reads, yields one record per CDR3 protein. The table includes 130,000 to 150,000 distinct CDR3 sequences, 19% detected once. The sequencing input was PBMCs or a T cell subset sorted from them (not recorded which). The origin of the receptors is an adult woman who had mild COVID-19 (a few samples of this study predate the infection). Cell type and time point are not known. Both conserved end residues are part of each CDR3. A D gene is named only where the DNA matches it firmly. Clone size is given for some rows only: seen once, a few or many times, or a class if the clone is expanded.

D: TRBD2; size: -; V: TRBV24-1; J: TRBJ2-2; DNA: TGTGCCACCTGCGGGGTAGCGGGAAAGGAAAACACCGGGGAGCTGTTTTTT; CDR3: CATCGVAGKENTGELFF
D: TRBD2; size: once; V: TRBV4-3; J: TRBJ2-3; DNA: TGCGCCAGCAGCCAAGATTACGGGAGGGCCGGAGATACGCAGTATTTT; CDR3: CASSQDYGRAGDTQYF
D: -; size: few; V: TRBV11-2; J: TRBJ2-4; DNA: TGTGCCAGCAGCCGGTCCGGGACCTTAGCCAAAAACATTCAGTACTTC; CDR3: CASSRSGTLAKNIQYF
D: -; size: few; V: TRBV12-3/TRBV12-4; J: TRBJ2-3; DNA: TGTGCCAGCAGTGAGGCGGGAGATACGCAGTATTTT; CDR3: CASSEAGDTQYF
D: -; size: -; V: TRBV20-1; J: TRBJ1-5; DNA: TGCAGTGCTATGACGGAGGCTGATCAGCCCCAGCATTTT; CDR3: CSAMTEADQPQHF
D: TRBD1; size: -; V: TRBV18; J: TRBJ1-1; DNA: TGTGCCAGCTCACCACATAATCCGGGACAGGGTTGGACTGAAGCTTTCTTT; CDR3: CASSPHNPGQGWTEAFF
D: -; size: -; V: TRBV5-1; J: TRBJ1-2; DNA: TGCGCCAGCAGCTTGAAAACTAACTATGGCTACACCTTC; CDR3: CASSLKTNYGYTF
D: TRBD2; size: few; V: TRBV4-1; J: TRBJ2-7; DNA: TGCGCCAGCAGCCAGCATCTAGCGGCCTCCTACGAGCAGTACTTC; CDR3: CASSQHLAASYEQYF
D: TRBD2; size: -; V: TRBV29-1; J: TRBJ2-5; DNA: TGCAGCGTAGTTAAGGGAGGGGAGACCCAGTACTTC; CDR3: CSVVKGGETQYF
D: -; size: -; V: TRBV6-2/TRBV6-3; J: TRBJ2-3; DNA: TGTGCCAGCAGTTACATCTCTGCAGATACGCAGTATTTT; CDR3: CASSYISADTQYF
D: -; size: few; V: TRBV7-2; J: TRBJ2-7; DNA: TGTGCCAGCAGCTTGACCCCGGGACGCCTGGGGGAGCAGTACTTC; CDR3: CASSLTPGRLGEQYF
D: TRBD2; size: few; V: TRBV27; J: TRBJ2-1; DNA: TGTGCCAGCAGTCCAATAGCGGGAGTCGCGTACAATGAGCAGTTCTTC; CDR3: CASSPIAGVAYNEQFF
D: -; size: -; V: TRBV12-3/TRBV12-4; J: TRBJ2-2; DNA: TGTGCCAGCAGTTTAGCGCGGGGTGGCGGGGAGCTGTTTTTT; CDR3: CASSLARGGGELFF
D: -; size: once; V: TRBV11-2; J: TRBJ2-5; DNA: TGTGCCAGCAGCTTGGTAGCCGGGGTTACGGAGACCCAGTACTTC; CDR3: CASSLVAGVTETQYF
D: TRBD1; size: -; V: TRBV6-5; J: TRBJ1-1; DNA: TGTGCCAGCAGATATGACAGGGGTGGGAACACTGAAGCTTTCTTT; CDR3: CASRYDRGGNTEAFF
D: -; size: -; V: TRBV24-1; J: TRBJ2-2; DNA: TGTGCCACCAGTCTTGGGACCGGGGAGCTGTTTTTT; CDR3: CATSLGTGELFF
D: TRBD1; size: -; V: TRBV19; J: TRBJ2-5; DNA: TGTGCCAGTAGCATAAATCCCCCGGGACAGGGGTACCAAGAGACCCAGTACTTC; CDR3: CASSINPPGQGYQETQYF
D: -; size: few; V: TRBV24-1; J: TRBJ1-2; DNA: TGCGCACCGGGGGGGCCTGATGGCTACACCTTC; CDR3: CAPGGPDGYTF
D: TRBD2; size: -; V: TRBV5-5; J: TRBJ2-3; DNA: TGTGCCAGCAGCTCCTTTGACGGACTAGAACCAGATACGCAGTATTTT; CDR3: CASSSFDGLEPDTQYF
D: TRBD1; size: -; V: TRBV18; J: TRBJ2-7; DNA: TGTGCCAGCTCACCCCCGGGACAGGGATCCTACGAGCAGTACTTC; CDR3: CASSPPGQGSYEQYF
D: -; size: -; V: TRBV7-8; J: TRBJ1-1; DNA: TGTGCCAGCAGTCCTCCTTTTTGGGGAACGAACGTTGAAGCTTTCTTT; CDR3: CASSPPFWGTNVEAFF
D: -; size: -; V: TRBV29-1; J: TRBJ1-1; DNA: TGCAGCATCCTTTGGCTGAACACTGAAGCTTTCTTT; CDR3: CSILWLNTEAFF
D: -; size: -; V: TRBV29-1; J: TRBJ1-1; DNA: TGCAGCGCCTCTGCAGGGGAAACTGAAGCTTTCTTT; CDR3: CSASAGETEAFF
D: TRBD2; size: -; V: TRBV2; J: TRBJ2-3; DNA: TGTGCCAACTGGGGACTAGCGGGAGTTGTGGATACGCAGTATTTT; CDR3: CANWGLAGVVDTQYF
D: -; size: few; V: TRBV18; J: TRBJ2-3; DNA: TGTGCCAGCTCACCGACGGCTGCCGGAGATACGCAGTATTTT; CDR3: CASSPTAAGDTQYF
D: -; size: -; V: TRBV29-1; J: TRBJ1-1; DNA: TGCAGCGTCGCTTCAGGACAGTCTGAAGCTTTCTTT; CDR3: CSVASGQSEAFF
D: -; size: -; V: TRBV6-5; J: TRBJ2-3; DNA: TGTGCCAGCAGTTACTCGAGATTAGCAAAGGCAGATACGCAGTATTTT; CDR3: CASSYSRLAKADTQYF
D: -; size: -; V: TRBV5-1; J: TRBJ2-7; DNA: TGCGCCAGCAGCCAAGAAGGGGCCTACGAGCAGTACTTC; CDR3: CASSQEGAYEQYF
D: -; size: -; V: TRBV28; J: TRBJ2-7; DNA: TGTGCCAGCAGTATCGGGTCCCATTCATCCTACGAGCAGTACTTC; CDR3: CASSIGSHSSYEQYF
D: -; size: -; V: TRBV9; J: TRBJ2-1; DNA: TGTGCCAGCAGCGCAGGACCCCCTACAGGGTCACCCTACAATGAGCAGTTCTTC; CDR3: CASSAGPPTGSPYNEQFF
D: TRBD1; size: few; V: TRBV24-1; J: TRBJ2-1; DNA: TGTGCCACCAGTGATCCGGGGACAGGAAACAATGAGCAGTTCTTC; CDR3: CATSDPGTGNNEQFF
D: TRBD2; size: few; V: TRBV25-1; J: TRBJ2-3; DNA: TGTGCCAGCAGCCGGGAGGGTGTCACAGATACGCAGTATTTT; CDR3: CASSREGVTDTQYF
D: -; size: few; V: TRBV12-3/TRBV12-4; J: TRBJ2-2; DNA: TGTGCCAGCAGTTTTCGGAGATCAGCCGGGGAGCTGTTTTTT; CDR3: CASSFRRSAGELFF
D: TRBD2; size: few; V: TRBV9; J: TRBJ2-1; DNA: TGTGCCAGCAGCGTAACGGGGCTAGCGGGAGTCGGAGCCAGGTACAATGAGCAGTTCTTC; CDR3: CASSVTGLAGVGARYNEQFF
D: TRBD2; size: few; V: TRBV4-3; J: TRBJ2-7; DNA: TGCGCCAGCAGCCAAGCGCTAGCGGGAGTTTACGAGCAGTACTTC; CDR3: CASSQALAGVYEQYF
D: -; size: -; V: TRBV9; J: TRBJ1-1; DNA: TGTGCCAGCAGCGTAATTATGAACACTGAAGCTTTCTTT; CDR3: CASSVIMNTEAFF
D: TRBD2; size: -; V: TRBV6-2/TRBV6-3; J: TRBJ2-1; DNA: TGTGCCAGCAGTTTTGGGCTAGCGGGAGCGGGTGAGCAGTTCTTC; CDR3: CASSFGLAGAGEQFF
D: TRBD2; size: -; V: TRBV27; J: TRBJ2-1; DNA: TGTGCCAGCAGTCCCACTAGCGGGAGGGCCTCATTCGAGCAGTTCTTC; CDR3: CASSPTSGRASFEQFF
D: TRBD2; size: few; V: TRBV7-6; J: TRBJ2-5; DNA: TGTGCCAGCAGCAAGGGACTAGCGGGAGGGGGCCAAGAGACCCAGTACTTC; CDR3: CASSKGLAGGGQETQYF
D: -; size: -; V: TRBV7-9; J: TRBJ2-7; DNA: TGTGCCAGCAGGACACAGGGCTCCTACGAGCAGTACTTC; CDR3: CASRTQGSYEQYF
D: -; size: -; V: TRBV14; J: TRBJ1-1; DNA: TGTGCCAGCAGCCAAGATCCCCGTGGTAGGGCGGGGACTGAAGCTTTCTTT; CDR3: CASSQDPRGRAGTEAFF
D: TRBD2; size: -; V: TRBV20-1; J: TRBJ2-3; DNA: TGCAGTGGCTTGACTAGCGGGAGGGGGGCAGATACGCAGTATTTT; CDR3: CSGLTSGRGADTQYF
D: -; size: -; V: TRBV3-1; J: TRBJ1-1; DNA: TGTGCCAGCACCCGAGCTCCAGAGGCATCGTCTTTCTTT; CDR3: CASTRAPEASSFF
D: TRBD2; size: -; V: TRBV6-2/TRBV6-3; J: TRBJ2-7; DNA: TGTGCCAGCAGTGACAGCGGGAGAAGAGGCGAGCAGTACTTC; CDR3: CASSDSGRRGEQYF
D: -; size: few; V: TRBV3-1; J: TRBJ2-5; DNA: TGTGCCAGCAGCCAAGTAGGACAGACCCAGTACTTC; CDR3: CASSQVGQTQYF